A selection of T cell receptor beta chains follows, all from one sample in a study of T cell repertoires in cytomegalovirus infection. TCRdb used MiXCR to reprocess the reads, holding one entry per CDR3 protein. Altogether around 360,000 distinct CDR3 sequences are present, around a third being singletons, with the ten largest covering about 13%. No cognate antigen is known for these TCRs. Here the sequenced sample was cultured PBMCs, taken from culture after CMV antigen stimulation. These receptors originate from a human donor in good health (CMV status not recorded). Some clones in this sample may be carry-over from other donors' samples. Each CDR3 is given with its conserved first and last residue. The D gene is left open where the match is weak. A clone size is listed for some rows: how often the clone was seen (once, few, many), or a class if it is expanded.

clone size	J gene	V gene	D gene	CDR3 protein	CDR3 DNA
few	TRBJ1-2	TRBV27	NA	CASSFAQGGEMSYGYTF	TGTGCCAGCAGTTTCGCCCAAGGCGGGGAGATGTCCTATGGCTACACCTTC
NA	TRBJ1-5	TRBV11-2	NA	CASSLARNQPQHF	TGTGCCAGCAGCTTAGCTCGCAATCAGCCCCAGCATTTT
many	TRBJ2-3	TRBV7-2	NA	CASSLGVSRTDTQYF	TGTGCCAGCAGCTTAGGGGTCTCCCGCACAGATACGCAGTATTTT
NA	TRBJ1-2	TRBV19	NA	CASSTLSLGYGYTF	TGTGCCAGTAGTACCTTGTCGCTGGGGTATGGCTACACCTTC
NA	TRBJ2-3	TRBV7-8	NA	CASSRKALGTDTQYF	TGTGCCAGCAGCCGGAAGGCGCTTGGCACAGATACGCAGTATTTT
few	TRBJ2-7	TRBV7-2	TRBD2	CASSSLTSGYEQYF	TGTGCCAGCAGCTCCTTGACTAGCGGTTACGAGCAGTACTTC
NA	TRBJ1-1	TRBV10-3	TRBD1	CAISGGPTGLDSEAFF	TGTGCCATCAGTGGGGGACCGACAGGGTTAGATTCTGAAGCTTTCTTT
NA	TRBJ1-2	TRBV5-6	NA	CASSLDLRVREGYTF	TGTGCCAGCAGCTTGGATCTCAGGGTCAGGGAAGGCTACACCTTC
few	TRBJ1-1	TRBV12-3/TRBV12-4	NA	CASSLGSLGGGTEAFF	TGTGCCAGCAGTTTAGGATCATTAGGGGGGGGCACTGAAGCTTTCTTT
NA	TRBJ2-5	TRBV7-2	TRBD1	CASSFPLQGEQETQYF	TGTGCCAGCAGCTTCCCTCTCCAGGGGGAACAAGAGACCCAGTACTTC
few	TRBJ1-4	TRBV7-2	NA	CASSSPDSPPFGKLFF	TGTGCCAGCAGCTCGCCGGACAGCCCACCTTTCGGGAAACTGTTTTTT
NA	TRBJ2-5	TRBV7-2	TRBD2	CSSSLSSGLQETQYF	TGTTCCAGCAGCTTGTCTAGCGGATTACAAGAGACCCAGTACTTC
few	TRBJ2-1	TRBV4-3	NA	CASSQENNEQFF	TGCGCCAGCAGCCAAGAGAACAATGAGCAGTTCTTC
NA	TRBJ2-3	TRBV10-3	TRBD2	CAIMPGLRPTDTQYF	TGTGCCATCATGCCGGGACTACGCCCGACAGATACGCAGTATTTT
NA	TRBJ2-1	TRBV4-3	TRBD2	CASSQGRLAAPNPIF	TGCGCCAGCAGCCAGGGTAGGCTAGCGGCACCTAACCCCATCTTC
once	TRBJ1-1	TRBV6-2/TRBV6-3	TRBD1	CASSYPDRGVKSEAFF	TGTGCCAGCAGTTACCCCGACAGGGGGGTGAAATCTGAAGCTTTCTTT
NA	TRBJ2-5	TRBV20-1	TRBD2	CSARGTSPRADKETQYF	TGCAGTGCTAGAGGGACTAGCCCGAGGGCCGATAAAGAGACCCAGTACTTC
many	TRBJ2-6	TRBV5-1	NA	CASSLAASGANVLTF	TGCGCCAGCAGCTTGGCTGCCTCTGGGGCCAACGTCCTGACTTTC
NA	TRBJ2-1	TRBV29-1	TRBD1	CSVEGWDRGYNEQFF	TGCAGCGTTGAAGGTTGGGACAGGGGATACAATGAGCAGTTCTTC
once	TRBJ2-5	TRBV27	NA	CASSLQGWGETQYF	TGTGCCAGCAGCCTACAGGGTTGGGGGGAGACCCAGTACTTC
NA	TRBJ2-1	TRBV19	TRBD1	CASSSPLTGVYNEQFF	TGTGCCAGTAGTAGCCCCCTGACAGGGGTCTACAATGAGCAGTTCTTC
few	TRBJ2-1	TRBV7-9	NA	CASSFGPNNEQFF	TGTGCCAGCAGCTTTGGGCCGAACAATGAGCAGTTCTTC
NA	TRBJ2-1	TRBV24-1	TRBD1	CATSDPDRGSYNEQFF	TGTGCCACCAGTGACCCTGACAGGGGAAGCTACAATGAGCAGTTCTTC
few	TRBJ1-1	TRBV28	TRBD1	CASSSGQGEVEAFF	TGTGCCAGCAGTTCCGGACAGGGGGAAGTTGAAGCTTTCTTT
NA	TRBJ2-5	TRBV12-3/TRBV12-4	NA	CASSFRQEETQYF	TGTGCCAGCAGTTTTAGACAGGAGGAGACCCAGTACTTC
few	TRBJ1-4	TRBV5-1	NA	CASSRGLGEKLFF	TGTGCCAGCAGCCGGGGGCTGGGTGAAAAACTGTTTTTT
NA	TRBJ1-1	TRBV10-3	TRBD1	CATYPGTENTEAFF	TGTGCCACCTACCCAGGGACAGAGAACACTGAAGCTTTCTTT
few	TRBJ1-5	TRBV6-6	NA	CASRCRLSNQPQHF	TGTGCCAGCAGATGCCGGTTAAGCAATCAGCCCCAGCATTTT
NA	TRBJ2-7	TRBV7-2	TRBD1	CASSLAGDRGYEQYF	TGTGCCAGCAGCTTAGCGGGAGACAGGGGCTACGAGCAGTACTTC
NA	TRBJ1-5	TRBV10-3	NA	CAISEDGGSNQPQHF	TGTGCCATCAGTGAGGACGGTGGAAGCAATCAGCCCCAGCATTTT
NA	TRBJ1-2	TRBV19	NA	CASSIDQNSGLDYGYTF	TGTGCCAGTAGTATAGACCAAAATTCGGGTTTAGACTATGGCTACACCTTC
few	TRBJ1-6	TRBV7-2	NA	CASSPPGRNSPLHF	TGTGCCAGCAGCCCCCCCGGTCGGAATTCACCCCTCCACTTT
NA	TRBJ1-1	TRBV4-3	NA	CASSPGIDSRSAFF	TGCGCCAGCAGCCCGGGTATCGACAGTCGTTCGGCTTTCTTT
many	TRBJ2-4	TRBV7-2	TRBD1	CASSLRTGLAKNIQYF	TGTGCCAGCAGCTTAAGGACAGGTCTAGCCAAAAACATTCAGTACTTC
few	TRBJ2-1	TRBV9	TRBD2	CASSVVTSGSHEQFF	TGTGCCAGCAGCGTAGTTACTAGCGGGAGCCATGAGCAGTTCTTC
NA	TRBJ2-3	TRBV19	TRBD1	CASSTDRGDTQYF	TGTGCCAGTAGTACGGACAGGGGAGATACGCAGTATTTT
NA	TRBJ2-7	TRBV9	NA	CASSVGPLSSYEQYF	TGTGCCAGCAGCGTAGGTCCCCTGAGCAGCTACGAGCAGTACTTC
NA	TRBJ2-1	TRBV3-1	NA	CASSPYAGRNEQFF	TGTGCCAGCAGCCCCTATGCAGGGCGCAATGAGCAGTTCTTC
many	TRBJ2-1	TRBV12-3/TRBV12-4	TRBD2	CASSSGGEQFF	TGTGCCAGCAGTTCGGGGGGTGAGCAGTTCTTC
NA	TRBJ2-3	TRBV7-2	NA	CASRPPESNTQYF	TGTGCCAGCCGACCACCCGAGTCAAATACGCAGTATTTT
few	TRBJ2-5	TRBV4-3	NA	CASSPDTRETQYF	TGCGCCAGCAGCCCTGACACGAGGGAGACCCAGTACTTC
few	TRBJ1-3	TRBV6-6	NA	CASSLERISGNTIYF	TGTGCCAGCAGTTTAGAGCGGATCTCTGGAAACACCATATATTTT
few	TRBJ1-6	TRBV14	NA	CASSQVTGPLHF	TGTGCCAGCAGCCAAGTTACCGGACCCCTCCACTTT
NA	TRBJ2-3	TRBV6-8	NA	CASSYRGPSTDTQYF	TGTGCCAGCAGCTATCGGGGGCCTAGCACAGATACGCAGTATTTT
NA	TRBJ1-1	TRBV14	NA	CASSQGWLNWDTEAFF	TGTGCCAGCAGCCAAGGATGGCTTAATTGGGACACTGAAGCTTTCTTT
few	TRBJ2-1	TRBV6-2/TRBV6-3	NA	CASNGWGSYNEQFF	TGTGCCAGCAATGGCTGGGGAAGCTACAATGAGCAGTTCTTC
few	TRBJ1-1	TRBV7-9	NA	CASSLGGQGLNTEAFF	TGTGCCAGCAGCTTAGGTGGGCAGGGGTTGAACACTGAAGCTTTCTTT
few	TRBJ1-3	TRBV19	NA	CASSIGLFSGNTIYF	TGTGCCAGTAGTATTGGTTTGTTCTCTGGAAACACCATATATTTT
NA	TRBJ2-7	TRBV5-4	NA	CASSPRGSRRDEQYF	TGTGCCAGCAGCCCGAGGGGCTCCCGGCGCGACGAGCAGTACTTC
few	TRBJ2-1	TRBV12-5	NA	CASGLYTYNEQFF	TGTGCTAGTGGTTTGTACACTTACAATGAGCAGTTCTTC
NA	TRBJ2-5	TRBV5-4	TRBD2	CASSKGTSGETQYF	TGTGCCAGCAGCAAGGGGACTAGCGGGGAGACCCAGTACTTC
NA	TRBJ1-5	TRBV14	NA	CASSQAGGQPQHF	TGTGCCAGCAGCCAAGCTGGCGGTCAGCCCCAGCATTTT
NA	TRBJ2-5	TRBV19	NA	CASSIPGTPLGLETQYF	TGTGCCAGTAGTATCCCCGGGACTCCCCTGGGGTTAGAGACCCAGTACTTC
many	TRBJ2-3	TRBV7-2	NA	CASSLGPSAVDTQYF	TGTGCCAGCAGCTTAGGGCCAAGCGCGGTCGATACGCAGTATTTT
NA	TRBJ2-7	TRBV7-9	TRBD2	CASSISSGSLSYEQYF	TGTGCCAGCAGCATCTCTAGCGGGAGCCTCTCCTACGAGCAGTACTTC